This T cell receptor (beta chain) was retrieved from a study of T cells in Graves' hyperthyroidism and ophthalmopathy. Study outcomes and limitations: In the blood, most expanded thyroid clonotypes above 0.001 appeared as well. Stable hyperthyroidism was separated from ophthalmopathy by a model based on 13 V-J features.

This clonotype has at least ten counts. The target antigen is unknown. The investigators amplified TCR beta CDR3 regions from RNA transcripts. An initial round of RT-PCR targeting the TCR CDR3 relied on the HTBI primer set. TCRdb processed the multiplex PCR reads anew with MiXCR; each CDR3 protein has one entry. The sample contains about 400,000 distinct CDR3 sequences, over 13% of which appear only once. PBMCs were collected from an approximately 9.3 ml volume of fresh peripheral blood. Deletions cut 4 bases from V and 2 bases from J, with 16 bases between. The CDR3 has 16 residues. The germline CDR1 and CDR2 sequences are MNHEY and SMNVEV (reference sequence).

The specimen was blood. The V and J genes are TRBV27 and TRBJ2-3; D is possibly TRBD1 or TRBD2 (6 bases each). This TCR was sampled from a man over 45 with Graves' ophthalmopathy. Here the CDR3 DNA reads TGTGCCAGCAGTTCAGTCCCCGGGGGCTCCACAGATACGCAGTATTTT. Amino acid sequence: CASSSVPGGSTDTQYF.